The count of the clone carrying this TCR beta chain is one. What it binds is not known. The germline V gene has CDR1 KGHSH and CDR2 LQKENI. This CDR3 comprises 15 residues. Trimming removed 1 base from V and 0 bases from J, with 9 bases in between. Several immunoSEQ 96-well plates shared each subset's DNA, each plate a replicate. Here immunoSEQ multiplex PCR was the method, and the copy in TCRdb shows in-frame clones only, minus some. The table records a few million clones, 90% to 95% of them present only once. This sample was taken from a study of shared clonotypes between healthy human individuals. General observations from the study: Among several donors, roughly 5% of naive CD4 clonotypes were found in common.

This receptor was identified in a man aged 18 to 30 in good health. Some clones in this sample may be carry-over from other donors' samples. Material for sequencing was naive CD4+ T cells from PBMCs. Regarding subset: CD45RA+ positively selected. The chain uses TRBV18 and TRBJ1-1, with D uncertain. Here the CDR3 reads CASSPQSRLNTEAFF. The CDR3 DNA sequence: TGTGCCAGCTCACCACAATCCCGACTGAACACTGAAGCTTTCTTT. Based on the CDR3 plus reference TRBV18 and TRBJ1-1, the full variable domain is NAGVMQNPRHLVRRRGQEARLRCSPMKGHSHVYWYRQLPEEGLKFMVYLQKENIIDESGMPKERFSAEFPKEGPSILRIQQVVRGDSAAYFCASSPQSRLNTEAFFGQGTRLTVV.